A single T cell receptor beta chain is shown here with its context. J gave up 2 bases and V 6 bases, and 7 bases lay outside the gene matches. Looked up from germline, CDR1 is LNHDA and CDR2 is SQIVND (reference sequence). The CDR3 loop spans 14 amino acids. The source of the sample is a study of cytomegalovirus exposure and HLA in healthy donors. PCR used 60 Vbeta primers and 13 Jbeta primers. Profiled with immunoSEQ multiplex PCR; TCRdb holds only in-frame clones, not every one. Of 150,000 to 200,000 clones in the sample, 68% were seen once. This receptor was obtained from a woman aged 35 to 49 in good health and CMV-seropositive. Sample: PBMCs. The chain is built from TRBV19 and TRBJ2-7; 7 bases are shared with TRBD1. CDR3 residues: CASSTSRGTYEQYF. The CDR3 nucleotides are TGTGCCAGTAGCACTTCCAGGGGGACCTACGAGCAGTACTTC. The full variable domain, in which reference TRBV19 and TRBJ2-7 provide the parts outside the CDR3, is DGGITQSPKYLFRKEGQNVTLSCEQNLNHDAMYWYRQDPGQGLRLIYYSQIVNDFQKGDIAEGYSVSREKKESFPLTVTSAQKNPTAFYLCASSTSRGTYEQYFGPGTRLTVT.